This T cell receptor beta chain was identified during a study of ipilimumab plus nivolumab after autologous stem cell transplantation. Study in general: The DLBCL group included primary refractory and relapsed cases. Overall study findings and caveats: Authors suggest TCR repertoire, Treg phenotype and gut microbiota support further study.

Germline assignment: CDR1 LNHNV and CDR2 YYDKDF (reference sequence). Trimming shortened V by 0 bases and J by 6 bases, and 11 bases separated the two germline ends. The CDR3 sequence is 14 residues long. Checkpoint therapy with ipilimumab 1 mg/kg began 14 to 28 days after transplant. Produced via immunoSEQ multiplex PCR; TCRdb's table is partial and in-frame only. The table shows about 15,000 clones, with roughly 70% occurring only once. As to this clone: Its antigen is as yet unknown.

The clonotype was recovered from a male donor with diffuse large B-cell lymphoma. The specimen comprised PBMCs, sampled in a trial of ipilimumab plus nivolumab as post-transplant consolidation. This sequence joins TRBV15 and TRBJ1-2, with D possibly TRBD1 on 6 matching bases. The CDR3 here is CATSRDRGDNGYTF. As DNA, the CDR3 is TGTGCCACCAGCAGAGATCGGGGGGACAATGGCTACACCTTC.